This is a list of T cell receptor beta chains from one sample in a study of patients and donors after allogeneic stem cell transplantation. TCRdb re-derived calls from the RT-PCR reads in MiXCR, one entry per CDR3 protein. The data hold about a million distinct CDR3 sequences, with 18% observed a single time. The specimen sequenced was blood, either unsorted or a sorted T cell fraction (not recorded which). Receptors originate from a human donor who was either an allogeneic HSCT recipient or a stem cell or donor lymphocyte infusion donor (not recorded which). It is not recorded whose cells these are; they may come from a transplant donor. Both conserved end residues are part of each CDR3. The D gene is left open where the match is weak. Clone size is stated in some rows and not others, as once, few, many or a class when expanded.

TGTGCCAGCAGTTTTGGGGGTCCCCGGACAGGGACGGAAAAACTGTTTTTT,CASSFGGPRTGTEKLFF,TRBV12-3/TRBV12-4,TRBD1,TRBJ1-4,many
TGTGCCACCAGTGACCGGACAATTCCCTACGAGCAGTACTTC,CATSDRTIPYEQYF,TRBV24-1,-,TRBJ2-7,-
TGCGCCAGCAGCGAGGGACTCCCTGGAGATACGCAGTATTTT,CASSEGLPGDTQYF,TRBV5-1,-,TRBJ2-3,-
TGTGCCAGCTCCCGGGGGACGGGGGCCTACAATGAGCAGTTCTTC,CASSRGTGAYNEQFF,TRBV12-3/TRBV12-4,-,TRBJ2-1,few
TGTGCCAGCAGCTTTTCATTACCGGGACAGCAAGAGACCCAGTACTTC,CASSFSLPGQQETQYF,TRBV7-8,TRBD1,TRBJ2-5,-
TGTGCCAGCAGTTTGATTTACGGGACAGGGCGGCAAAAACTGTTTTTT,CASSLIYGTGRQKLFF,TRBV12-3/TRBV12-4,TRBD1,TRBJ1-4,-
TGTGCCATCAGGGACAATAATGAAAAACTGTTTTTT,CAIRDNNEKLFF,TRBV10-3,-,TRBJ1-4,few
TGTGCCTGGATAGACTTGAACACTGAAGCTTTCTTT,CAWIDLNTEAFF,TRBV30,-,TRBJ1-1,-
TGTGCCAGCAGCCCAGGGACTAGGACATGGGAGACCCAGTACTTC,CASSPGTRTWETQYF,TRBV5-8,TRBD2,TRBJ2-5,-
TGCGCCAGCCGCACTTCAGGGAGCTCCTATAATTCACCCCTCCACTTT,CASRTSGSSYNSPLHF,TRBV4-3,-,TRBJ1-6,few
TGCGCCAGCAGCGATGCCGTCAGCGGGACACTATCCTACAATGAGCAGTTCTTC,CASSDAVSGTLSYNEQFF,TRBV4-1,-,TRBJ2-1,few
TGCGCCAGCAGCCTCGGTACAGACAATGAGCAGTTCTTC,CASSLGTDNEQFF,TRBV5-1,-,TRBJ2-1,many
TGCAGTGCTCTGGACAGGGGACGACAGCCCCAGCATTTT,CSALDRGRQPQHF,TRBV20-1,TRBD1,TRBJ1-5,-
TGTGCCAGGCGACAGACTCGCACTAATGAAAAACTGTTTTTT,CARRQTRTNEKLFF,TRBV21-1,-,TRBJ1-4,few
TGCGCCAGCGCTGTGACTAGCGGGTCCTACGAGCAGTACTTC,CASAVTSGSYEQYF,TRBV4-1,TRBD2,TRBJ2-7,-
TGCGCCAGCAGCGAGGCAGGGGTGACCGGGGAGCTGTTTTTT,CASSEAGVTGELFF,TRBV5-1,-,TRBJ2-2,-
TGTGCCATCGCTAGCGGGGGGAACAATGAGCAGTTCTTC,CAIASGGNNEQFF,TRBV10-3,TRBD2,TRBJ2-1,few
TGCAGCGTTGCCGAGACCTACGAGCAGTACTTC,CSVAETYEQYF,TRBV29-1,-,TRBJ2-7,-
TGTGCCAGCAGGAGAACCGGGACGGGAAACACTGAAGCTTTCTTT,CASRRTGTGNTEAFF,TRBV7-9,-,TRBJ1-1,-
TGTGCCAGCAGCACACTCCGGGACTCACAAATGGCAGATACGCAGTATTTT,CASSTLRDSQMADTQYF,TRBV5-6,-,TRBJ2-3,many
TGCAGCGTACCCCTTTCCGGCAATCAGCCCCAGCATTTT,CSVPLSGNQPQHF,TRBV29-1,-,TRBJ1-5,-
TGCGCCAGCAGGACTGTGCGAAGAAACACCATATATTTT,CASRTVRRNTIYF,TRBV5-1,-,TRBJ1-3,many
TGTGCCAGCAGCTCCACAGGGGTCGACACCGGGGAGCTGTTTTTT,CASSSTGVDTGELFF,TRBV6-2/TRBV6-3,TRBD1,TRBJ2-2,-
TGTGCCAGCAGTCCCTACAGGGGAACTAATGAAAAACTGTTTTTT,CASSPYRGTNEKLFF,TRBV6-1,TRBD1,TRBJ1-4,few
TGCGCCAGCAGACCCGGGACACAGGATTCCTATGGCTACACCTTC,CASRPGTQDSYGYTF,TRBV5-1,-,TRBJ1-2,-
TGTGCCAGCAGCTCCAGGGGGATGGAGACCCAGTACTTC,CASSSRGMETQYF,TRBV7-9,TRBD1,TRBJ2-5,few
TGCGCCAGCAGCCAGCTACCACAGGGGAGAGCCGGGGAGCTGTTTTTT,CASSQLPQGRAGELFF,TRBV4-3,TRBD1,TRBJ2-2,many
TGTGCCAGCAGCTTGACGGGGGGATCCGGGGAGCTGTTTTTT,CASSLTGGSGELFF,TRBV11-2,TRBD2,TRBJ2-2,few
TGTGCCAGCAGTTTTAGAGGGTCTGAAAAACTGTTTTTT,CASSFRGSEKLFF,TRBV28,-,TRBJ1-4,few
TGTGCCTGGAGTAGTACTCTCTACGAGCAGTACTTC,CAWSSTLYEQYF,TRBV30,-,TRBJ2-7,-
TGTGCCAGCAGCCCCCCTAGCGGGAGGGCCTACGAGCAGTACTTC,CASSPPSGRAYEQYF,TRBV7-2,TRBD2,TRBJ2-7,-